This T cell receptor beta chain stems from a study of cytomegalovirus exposure and HLA in healthy donors. General observations from the study: There were approximately 150 TCR beta chains listed as cytomegalovirus-associated. High sensitivity and specificity were reportedly achieved when the classifier diagnosed cytomegalovirus status. As was reported, the HLA-A and HLA-B alleles of most subjects were accurately predicted from TCR beta sequences.

Every donor was a healthy person donating bone marrow. V dropped 0 bases and J dropped 3 bases, with 12 bases sitting between them. This CDR3 has 15 residues. Germline assignment: CDR1 ENHRY and CDR2 SYGVKD. The PCR contained 60 Vbeta and 13 Jbeta primers. TCRdb's table, derived via immunoSEQ multiplex PCR, lists solely in-frame clones and lacks some. The repertoire holds roughly 93,000 clones, with about 80% as singletons. About this clone: Its antigen is unidentified.

The sample taken for sequencing was PBMCs. The chain carries TRBV10-3 and TRBJ2-7; D is perhaps TRBD2 (5 bases). This receptor was taken from a man aged 18 to 35 in good health and CMV-seropositive. CDR3 DNA sequence: TGTGCCATCAGTGAGTCAGGGTCCGCGGGCTACGAGCAGTACTTC. Protein: CAISESGSAGYEQYF.